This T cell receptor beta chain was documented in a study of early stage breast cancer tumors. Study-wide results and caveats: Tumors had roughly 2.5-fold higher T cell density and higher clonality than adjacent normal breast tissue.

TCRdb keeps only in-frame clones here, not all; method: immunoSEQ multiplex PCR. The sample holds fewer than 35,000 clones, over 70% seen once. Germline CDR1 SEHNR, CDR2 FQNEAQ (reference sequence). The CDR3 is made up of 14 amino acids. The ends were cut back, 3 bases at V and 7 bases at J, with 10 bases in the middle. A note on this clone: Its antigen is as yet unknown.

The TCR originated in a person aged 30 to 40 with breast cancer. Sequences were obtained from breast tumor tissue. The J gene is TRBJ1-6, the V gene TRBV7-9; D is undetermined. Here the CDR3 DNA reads TGTGCCAGCAGCTTCGGACTCGGCAATTCACCCCTCCACTTT. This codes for CASSFGLGNSPLHF. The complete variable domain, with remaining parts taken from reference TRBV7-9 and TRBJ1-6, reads DTGVSQNPRHKITKRGQNVTFRCDPISEHNRLYWYRQTLGQGPEFLTYFQNEAQLEKSRLLSDRFSAERPKGSFSTLEIQRTEQGDSAMYLCASSFGLGNSPLHFGNGTRLTVT.